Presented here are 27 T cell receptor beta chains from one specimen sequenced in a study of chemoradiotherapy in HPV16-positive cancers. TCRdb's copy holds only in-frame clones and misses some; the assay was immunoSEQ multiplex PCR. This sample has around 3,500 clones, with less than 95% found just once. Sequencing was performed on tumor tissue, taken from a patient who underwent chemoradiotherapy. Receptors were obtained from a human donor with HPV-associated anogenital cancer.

The CDR3 nucleotides read TGTGCCAGCAGCAGGGGGACAGGCTACGAGCAGTACTTC. Residues: CASSRGTGYEQYF. The rearrangement links TRBV9 to TRBJ2-7; 8 bases map to TRBD1. With 4 bases clipped from V and 3 bases from J, the junction kept 3 bases outside the gene matches. Germline values: CDR1 SGDLS, CDR2 YYNGEE. This CDR3 has 13 amino acids.

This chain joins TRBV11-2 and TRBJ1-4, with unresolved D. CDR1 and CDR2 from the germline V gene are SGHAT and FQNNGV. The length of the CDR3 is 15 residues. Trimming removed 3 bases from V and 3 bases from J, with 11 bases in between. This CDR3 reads CASSFNGFPNEKLFF. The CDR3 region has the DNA TGTGCCAGCAGCTTTAACGGATTTCCTAATGAAAAACTGTTTTTT.

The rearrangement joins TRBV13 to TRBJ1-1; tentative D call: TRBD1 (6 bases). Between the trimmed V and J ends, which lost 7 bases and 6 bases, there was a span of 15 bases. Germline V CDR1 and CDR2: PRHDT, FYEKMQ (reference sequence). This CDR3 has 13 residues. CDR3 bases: TGTGCCAGCATCCCCGTCAGGGGCCCTGAAGCTTTCTTT. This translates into CASIPVRGPEAFF.

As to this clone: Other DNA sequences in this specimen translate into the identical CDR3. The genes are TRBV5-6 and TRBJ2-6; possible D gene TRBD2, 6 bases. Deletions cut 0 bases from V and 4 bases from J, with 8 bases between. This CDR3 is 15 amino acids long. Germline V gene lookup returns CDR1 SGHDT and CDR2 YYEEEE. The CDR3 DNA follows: TGTGCCAGCAGCTTGGTGGGGGGAGGGGCCAACGTCCTGACTTTC. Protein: CASSLVGGGANVLTF.

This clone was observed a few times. The CDR3 loop reads CASSFTSGPQETQYF. The CDR3 region has the DNA TGTGCCAGCAGCTTCACTAGCGGGCCCCAAGAGACCCAGTACTTC. This sequence joins TRBV7-2 and TRBJ2-5; 9 bases line up with TRBD2. The junction had 3 bases not matched to a gene; V was cut back by 3 bases and J by 1 base. Germline V lookup: CDR1 SGHTA, CDR2 FQGNSA. This CDR3 spans 15 amino acids. Supplemented by reference TRBV7-2 and TRBJ2-5, the full variable domain reads GAGVSQSPSNKVTEKGKDVELRCDPISGHTALYWYRQSLGQGLEFLIYFQGNSAPDKSGLPSDRFSAERTGGSVSTLTIQRTQQEDSAVYLCASSFTSGPQETQYFGPGTRLLVL.

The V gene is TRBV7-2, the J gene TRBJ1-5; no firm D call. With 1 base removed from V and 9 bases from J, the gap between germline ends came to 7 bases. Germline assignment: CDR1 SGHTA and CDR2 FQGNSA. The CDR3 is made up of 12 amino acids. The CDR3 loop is CASSLGSRPQHF. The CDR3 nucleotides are TGTGCCAGCAGCTTAGGGAGTCGGCCCCAGCATTTT.

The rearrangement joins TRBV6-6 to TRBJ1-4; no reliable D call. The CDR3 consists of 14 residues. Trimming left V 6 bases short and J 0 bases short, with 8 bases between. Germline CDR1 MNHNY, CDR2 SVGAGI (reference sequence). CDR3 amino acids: CASSPIATNEKLFF. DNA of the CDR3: TGTGCCAGCAGCCCCATAGCAACTAATGAAAAACTGTTTTTT.

The CDR3 sequence: CASSLGSVNSNEQFF. DNA of the CDR3: TGTGCCAGCAGCTTAGGTAGCGTAAACAGCAATGAGCAGTTCTTC. This chain connects TRBV7-2 to TRBJ2-1, with D perhaps matching TRBD2 (5 bases). The V gene's germline CDR1 is SGHTA and CDR2 FQGNSA. The CDR3 length is 15 residues. Trimming took 1 base from V and 6 from J, leaving 13 bases between them. Together with reference TRBV7-2 and TRBJ2-1, the CDR3 gives the full variable domain: GAGVSQSPSNKVTEKGKDVELRCDPISGHTALYWYRQSLGQGLEFLIYFQGNSAPDKSGLPSDRFSAERTGGSVSTLTIQRTQQEDSAVYLCASSLGSVNSNEQFFGPGTRLTVL.

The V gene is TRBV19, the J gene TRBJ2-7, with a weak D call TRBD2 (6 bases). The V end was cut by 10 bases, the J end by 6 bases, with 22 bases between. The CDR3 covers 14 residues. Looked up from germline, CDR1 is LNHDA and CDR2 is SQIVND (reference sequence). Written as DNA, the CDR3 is TGTGCCACCAAAGCCGGGGGTGTATTGGGCGAGCAGTACTTC. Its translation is CATKAGGVLGEQYF.

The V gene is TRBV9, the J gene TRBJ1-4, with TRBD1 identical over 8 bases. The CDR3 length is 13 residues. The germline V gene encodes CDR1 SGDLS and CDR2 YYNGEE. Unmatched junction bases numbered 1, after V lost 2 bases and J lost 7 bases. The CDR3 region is CASSVDRGEKLFF. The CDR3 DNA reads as TGTGCCAGCAGCGTCGACAGGGGTGAAAAACTGTTTTTT.

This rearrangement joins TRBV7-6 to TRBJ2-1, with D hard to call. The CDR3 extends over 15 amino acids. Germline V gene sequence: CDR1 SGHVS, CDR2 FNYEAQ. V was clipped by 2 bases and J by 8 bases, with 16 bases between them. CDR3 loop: CASSLLLSGLDEQFF. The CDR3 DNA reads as TGTGCCAGCAGCTTACTGCTCTCTGGTTTGGATGAGCAGTTCTTC.

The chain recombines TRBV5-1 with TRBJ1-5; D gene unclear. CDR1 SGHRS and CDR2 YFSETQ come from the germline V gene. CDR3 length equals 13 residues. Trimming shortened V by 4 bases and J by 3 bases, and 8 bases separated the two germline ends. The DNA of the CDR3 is TGCGCCAGCAGCCTGGGTGTCAATCAGCCCCAGCATTTT. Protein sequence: CASSLGVNQPQHF.

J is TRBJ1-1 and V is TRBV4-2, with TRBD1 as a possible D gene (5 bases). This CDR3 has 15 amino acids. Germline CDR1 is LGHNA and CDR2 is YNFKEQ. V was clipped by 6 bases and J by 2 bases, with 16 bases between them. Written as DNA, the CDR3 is TGTGCCAGCAGACCCGTGGGGACGGTCAACACTGAAGCTTTCTTT. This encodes CASRPVGTVNTEAFF.

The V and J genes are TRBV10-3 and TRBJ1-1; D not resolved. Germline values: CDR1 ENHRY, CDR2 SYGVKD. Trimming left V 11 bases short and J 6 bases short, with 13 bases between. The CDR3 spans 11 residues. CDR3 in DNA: TGTGCCGCCGGGCAGGCATCTGAAGCTTTCTTT. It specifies CAAGQASEAFF.

The CDR3 reads CASSPTRNSYNEQFF. DNA of the CDR3: TGTGCCAGCAGCCCGACACGAAACTCCTACAATGAGCAGTTCTTC. This rearrangement joins TRBV11-2 to TRBJ2-1; D remains unclear. In germline, CDR1 is SGHAT, CDR2 FQNNGV. The CDR3 sequence is 15 residues long. Trimming cost V 5 bases and J 0 bases, with 11 bases left between them.

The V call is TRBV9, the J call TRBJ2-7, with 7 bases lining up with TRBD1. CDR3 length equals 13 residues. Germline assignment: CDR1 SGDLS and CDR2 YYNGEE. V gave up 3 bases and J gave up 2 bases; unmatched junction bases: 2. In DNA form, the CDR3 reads TGTGCCAGCAGCGGGGACAGACCCTACGAGCAGTACTTC. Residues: CASSGDRPYEQYF.

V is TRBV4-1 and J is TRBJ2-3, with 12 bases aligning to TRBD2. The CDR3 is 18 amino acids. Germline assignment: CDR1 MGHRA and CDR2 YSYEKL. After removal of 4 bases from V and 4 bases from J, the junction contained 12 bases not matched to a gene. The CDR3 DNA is TGCGCCAGCAGCCTCCCACTAGCGGGAGGCCCCCGTGCAGATACGCAGTATTTT. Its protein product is CASSLPLAGGPRADTQYF.

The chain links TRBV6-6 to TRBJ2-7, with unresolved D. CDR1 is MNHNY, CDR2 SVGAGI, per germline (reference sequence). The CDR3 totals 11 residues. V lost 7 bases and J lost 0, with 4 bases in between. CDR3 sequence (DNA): TGTGCCAGCACCACCTCCTACGAGCAGTACTTC. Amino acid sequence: CASTTSYEQYF.

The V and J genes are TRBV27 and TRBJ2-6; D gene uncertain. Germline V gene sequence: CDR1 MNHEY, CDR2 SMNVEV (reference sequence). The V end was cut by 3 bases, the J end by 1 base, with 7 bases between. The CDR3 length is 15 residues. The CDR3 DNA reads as TGTGCCAGCAGTTTGGTGGGGTCTGGGGCCAACGTCCTGACTTTC. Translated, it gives CASSLVGSGANVLTF.

CDR3 bases: TGTGCCAGTAGCCCACAGGGTATTGAAGCTTTCTTT. It translates to CASSPQGIEAFF. The gene calls are TRBV19 and TRBJ1-1; a possible D gene is TRBD1 (6 bases). The CDR3 runs to 12 residues. The ends were cut back, 6 bases at V and 7 bases at J, with 12 bases in the middle. Looked up from germline, CDR1 is LNHDA and CDR2 is SQIVND (reference sequence).

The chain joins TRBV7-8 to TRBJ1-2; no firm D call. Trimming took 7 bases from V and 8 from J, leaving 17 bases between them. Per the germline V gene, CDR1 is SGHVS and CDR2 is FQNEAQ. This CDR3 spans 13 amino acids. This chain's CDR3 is CASTDRRGRGYTF. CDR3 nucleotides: TGTGCCAGCACCGACCGCCGGGGTAGGGGCTACACCTTC.

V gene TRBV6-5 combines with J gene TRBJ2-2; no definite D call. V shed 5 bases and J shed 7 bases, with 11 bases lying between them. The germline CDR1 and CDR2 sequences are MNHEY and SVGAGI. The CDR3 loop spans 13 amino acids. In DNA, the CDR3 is TGTGCCAGCAGTCCCGCTGTCGACGGGGAGCTGTTTTTT. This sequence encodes CASSPAVDGELFF.

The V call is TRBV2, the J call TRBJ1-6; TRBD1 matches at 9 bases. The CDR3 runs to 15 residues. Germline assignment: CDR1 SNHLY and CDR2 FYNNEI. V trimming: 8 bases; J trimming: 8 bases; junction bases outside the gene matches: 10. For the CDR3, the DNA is TGTGCCAGCGGCCGTGGGACAGGGCCAGATTCACCCCTCCACTTT. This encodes CASGRGTGPDSPLHF.

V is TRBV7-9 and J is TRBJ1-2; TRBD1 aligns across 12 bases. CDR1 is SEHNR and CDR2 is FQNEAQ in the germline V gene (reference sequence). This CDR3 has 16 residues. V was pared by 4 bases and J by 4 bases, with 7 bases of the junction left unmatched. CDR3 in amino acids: CASSYAGTGGGYGYTF. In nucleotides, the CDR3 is TGTGCCAGCAGCTACGCCGGGACAGGGGGCGGCTATGGCTACACCTTC.

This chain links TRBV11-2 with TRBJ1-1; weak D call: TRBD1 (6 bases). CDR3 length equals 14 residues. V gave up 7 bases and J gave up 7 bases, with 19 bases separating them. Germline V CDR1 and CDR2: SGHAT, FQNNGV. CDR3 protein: CASTLAAQGREAFF. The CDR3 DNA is TGTGCCAGCACCCTAGCGGCACAGGGCCGTGAAGCTTTCTTT.

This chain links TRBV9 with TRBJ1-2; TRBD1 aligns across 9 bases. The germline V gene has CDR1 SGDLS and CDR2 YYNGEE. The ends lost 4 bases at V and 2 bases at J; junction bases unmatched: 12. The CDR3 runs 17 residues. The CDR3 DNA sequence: TGTGCCAGCAGCCCGGGGACAGGGCGCCTTTTAAACTATGGCTACACCTTC. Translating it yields CASSPGTGRLLNYGYTF. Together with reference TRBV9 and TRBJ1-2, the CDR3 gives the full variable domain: DSGVTQTPKHLITATGQRVTLRCSPRSGDLSVYWYQQSLDQGLQFLIQYYNGEERAKGNILERFSAQQFPDLHSELNLSSLELGDSALYFCASSPGTGRLLNYGYTFGSGTRLTVV.

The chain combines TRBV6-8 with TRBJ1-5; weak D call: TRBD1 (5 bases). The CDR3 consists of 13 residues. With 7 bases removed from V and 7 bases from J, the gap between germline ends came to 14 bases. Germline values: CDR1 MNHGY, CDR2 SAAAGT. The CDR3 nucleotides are TGTGCCAGCACTACAGGCTCCGGGCAGCCCCAGCATTTT. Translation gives CASTTGSGQPQHF.